This TCR beta chain was profiled in a study of T cell changes during pregnancy in multiple sclerosis. Data came from immunoSEQ multiplex PCR; TCRdb stores just in-frame clones and leaves some out. Counted here are around 47,000 clones, 94% occurring once; the ten biggest clones make up less than 5%. Sequenced material: CD8+ T cells from peripheral blood mononuclear cells, taken in the first trimester of pregnancy. The source of this sequence is a female donor with multiple sclerosis, enrolled in a pregnancy study.

The CDR3 region is CASSVGVREQYF. The CDR3 region has the DNA TGTGCCAGCAGCGTCGGGGTCCGCGAGCAGTACTTC. The chain is built from TRBV7-8 and TRBJ2-7; D might be TRBD2 (5 bases). Trimming shortened V by 5 bases and J by 6 bases, and 11 bases separated the two germline ends. The CDR3 contains 12 residues. The V gene's germline CDR1 is SGHVS and CDR2 FQNEAQ.